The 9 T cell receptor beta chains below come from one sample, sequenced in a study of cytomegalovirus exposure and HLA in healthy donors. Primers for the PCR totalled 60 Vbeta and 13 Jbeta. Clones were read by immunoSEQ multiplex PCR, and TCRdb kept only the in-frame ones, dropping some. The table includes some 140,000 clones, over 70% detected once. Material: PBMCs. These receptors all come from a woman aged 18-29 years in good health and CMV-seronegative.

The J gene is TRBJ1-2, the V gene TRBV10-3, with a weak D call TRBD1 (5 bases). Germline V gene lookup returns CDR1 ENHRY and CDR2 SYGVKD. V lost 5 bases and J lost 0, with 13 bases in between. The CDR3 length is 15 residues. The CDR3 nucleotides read TGTGCCATCAGTCCCGGGACTCTAACTAACTATGGCTACACCTTC. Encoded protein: CAISPGTLTNYGYTF.

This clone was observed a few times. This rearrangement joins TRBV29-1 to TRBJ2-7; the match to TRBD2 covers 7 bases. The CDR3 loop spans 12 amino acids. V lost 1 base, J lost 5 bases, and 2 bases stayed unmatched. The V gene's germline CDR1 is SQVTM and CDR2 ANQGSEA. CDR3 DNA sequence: TGCAGCGTTGAAGGCGGGAGCAACGAGCAGTACTTC. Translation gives CSVEGGSNEQYF.

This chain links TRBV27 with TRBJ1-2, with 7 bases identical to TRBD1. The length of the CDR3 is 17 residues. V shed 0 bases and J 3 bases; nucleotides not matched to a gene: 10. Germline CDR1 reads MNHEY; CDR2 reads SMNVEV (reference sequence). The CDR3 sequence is CASSLSWDSSLYYGYTF. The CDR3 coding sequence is TGTGCCAGCAGTTTATCTTGGGACAGTTCTTTGTACTATGGCTACACCTTC.

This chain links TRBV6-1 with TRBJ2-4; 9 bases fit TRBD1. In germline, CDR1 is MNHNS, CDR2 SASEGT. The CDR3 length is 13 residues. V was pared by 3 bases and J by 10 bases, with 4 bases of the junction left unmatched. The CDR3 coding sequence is TGTGCCAGCAGTGACCGGGACAGGGATATTCAGTACTTC. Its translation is CASSDRDRDIQYF.

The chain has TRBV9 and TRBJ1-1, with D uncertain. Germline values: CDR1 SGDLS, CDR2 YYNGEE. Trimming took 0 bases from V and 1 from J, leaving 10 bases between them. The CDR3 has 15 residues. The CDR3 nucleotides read TGTGCCAGCAGCGTAGAGGGAGGAGAGAACACTGAAGCTTTCTTT. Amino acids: CASSVEGGENTEAFF. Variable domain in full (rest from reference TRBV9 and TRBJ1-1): DSGVTQTPKHLITATGQRVTLRCSPRSGDLSVYWYQQSLDQGLQFLIQYYNGEERAKGNILERFSAQQFPDLHSELNLSSLELGDSALYFCASSVEGGENTEAFFGQGTRLTVV.

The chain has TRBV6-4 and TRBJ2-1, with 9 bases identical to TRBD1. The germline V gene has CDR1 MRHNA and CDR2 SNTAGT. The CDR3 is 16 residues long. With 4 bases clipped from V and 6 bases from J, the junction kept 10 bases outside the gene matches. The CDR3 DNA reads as TGTGCCAGCAGTGGATCTACAGGGGGCGATTTCAATGAGCAGTTCTTC. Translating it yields CASSGSTGGDFNEQFF.

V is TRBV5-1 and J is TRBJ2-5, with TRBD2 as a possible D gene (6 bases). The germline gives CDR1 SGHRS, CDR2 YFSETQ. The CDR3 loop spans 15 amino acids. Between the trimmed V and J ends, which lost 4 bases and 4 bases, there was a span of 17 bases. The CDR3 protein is CASSPSRESGETQYF. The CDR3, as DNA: TGCGCCAGCAGCCCCTCTCGGGAGAGTGGAGAGACCCAGTACTTC.

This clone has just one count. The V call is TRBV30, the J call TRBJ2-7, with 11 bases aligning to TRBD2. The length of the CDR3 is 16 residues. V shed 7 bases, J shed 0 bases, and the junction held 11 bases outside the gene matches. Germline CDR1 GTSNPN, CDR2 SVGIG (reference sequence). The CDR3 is CASKPSGRPSSYEQYF. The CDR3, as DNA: TGTGCCTCGAAGCCTAGCGGGAGGCCAAGCTCCTACGAGCAGTACTTC.

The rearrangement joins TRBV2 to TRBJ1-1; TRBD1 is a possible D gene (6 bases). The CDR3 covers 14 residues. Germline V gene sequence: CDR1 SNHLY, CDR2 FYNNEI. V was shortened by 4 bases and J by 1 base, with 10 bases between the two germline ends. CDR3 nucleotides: TGTGCCAGCAGTGCCTTGACAGGGAACACTGAAGCTTTCTTT. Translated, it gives CASSALTGNTEAFF.